This T cell receptor beta chain is drawn from a study of blood T cell repertoires in COVID-19. Trimming left V 1 base short and J 0 bases short, with 3 bases between. Germline V gene lookup returns CDR1 SGHTA and CDR2 FQGNSA. This CDR3 is built from 13 residues. The protocol was immunoSEQ multiplex PCR, while the TCRdb copy is restricted to in-frame clones and leaves out a portion. The sample consists of 200,000 to 250,000 clones, under 90% of them appearing once. The receptor's source is a woman aged 45-65 years with acute COVID-19. J is TRBJ1-1 and V is TRBV7-2; unclear D gene. Sample: PBMCs or T cells enriched from blood (not recorded which). CDR3 bases: TGTGCCAGCAGCTTAGTATTGAACACTGAAGCTTTCTTT. It specifies CASSLVLNTEAFF.